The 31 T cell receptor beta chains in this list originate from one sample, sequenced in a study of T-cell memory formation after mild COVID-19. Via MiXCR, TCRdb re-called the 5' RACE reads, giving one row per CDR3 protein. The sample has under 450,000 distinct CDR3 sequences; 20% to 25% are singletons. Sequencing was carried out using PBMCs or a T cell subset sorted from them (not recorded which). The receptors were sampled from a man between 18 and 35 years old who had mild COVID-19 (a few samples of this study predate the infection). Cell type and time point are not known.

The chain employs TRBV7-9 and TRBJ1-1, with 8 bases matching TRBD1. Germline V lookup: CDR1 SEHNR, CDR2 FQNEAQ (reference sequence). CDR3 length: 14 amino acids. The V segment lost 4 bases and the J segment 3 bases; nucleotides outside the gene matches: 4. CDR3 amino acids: CASSSQGAYTEAFF. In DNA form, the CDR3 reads TGTGCCAGCAGCTCCCAGGGGGCTTACACTGAAGCTTTCTTT.

CDR3 in amino acids: CASSGPQRWAQYF. The DNA of the CDR3 is TGCGCCAGCAGTGGCCCCCAGAGATGGGCGCAGTATTTT. J is TRBJ2-3 and V is TRBV10-1; no clear D. The CDR3 totals 13 residues. Trimming took 4 bases from V and 10 from J, leaving 15 bases between them. The germline gives CDR1 WNHNN, CDR2 SYGVQD (reference sequence).

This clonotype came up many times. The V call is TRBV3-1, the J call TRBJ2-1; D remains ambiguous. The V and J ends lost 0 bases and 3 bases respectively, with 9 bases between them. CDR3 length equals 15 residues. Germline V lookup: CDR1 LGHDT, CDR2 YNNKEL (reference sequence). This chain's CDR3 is CASSQDSPVYNEQFF. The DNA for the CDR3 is TGTGCCAGCAGCCAAGATTCCCCAGTCTACAATGAGCAGTTCTTC.

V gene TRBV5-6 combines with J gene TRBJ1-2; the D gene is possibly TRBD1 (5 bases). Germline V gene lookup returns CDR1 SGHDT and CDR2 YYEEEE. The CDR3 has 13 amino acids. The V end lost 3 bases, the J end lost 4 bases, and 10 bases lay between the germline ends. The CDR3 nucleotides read TGTGCCAGCAGCTCGGACATTTCCTATGGCTACACCTTC. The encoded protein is CASSSDISYGYTF.

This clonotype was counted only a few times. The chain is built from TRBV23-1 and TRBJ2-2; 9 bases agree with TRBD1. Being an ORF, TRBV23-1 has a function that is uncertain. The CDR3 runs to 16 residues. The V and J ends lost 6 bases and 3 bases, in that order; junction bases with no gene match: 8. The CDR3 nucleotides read TGCGCCAGCAGGCGCCGGGGACAGGGCGACACCGGGGAGCTGTTTTTT. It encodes CASRRRGQGDTGELFF.

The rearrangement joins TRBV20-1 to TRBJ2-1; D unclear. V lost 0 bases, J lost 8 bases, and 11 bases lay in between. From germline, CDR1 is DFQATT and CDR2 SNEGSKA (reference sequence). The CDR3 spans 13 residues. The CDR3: CSARDGPLDEQFF. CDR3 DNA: TGCAGTGCTAGAGATGGGCCACTCGATGAGCAGTTCTTC.

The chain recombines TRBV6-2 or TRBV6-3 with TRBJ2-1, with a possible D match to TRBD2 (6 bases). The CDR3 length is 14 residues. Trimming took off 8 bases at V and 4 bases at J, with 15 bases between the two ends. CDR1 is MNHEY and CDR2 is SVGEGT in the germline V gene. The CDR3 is CASLPGGVYNEQFF. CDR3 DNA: TGTGCCAGCCTTCCCGGGGGAGTATACAATGAGCAGTTCTTC.

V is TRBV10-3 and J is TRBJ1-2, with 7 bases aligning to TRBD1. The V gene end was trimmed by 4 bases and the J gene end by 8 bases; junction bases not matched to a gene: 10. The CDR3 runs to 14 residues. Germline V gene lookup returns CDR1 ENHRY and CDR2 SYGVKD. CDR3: CAISATGAGEGYTF. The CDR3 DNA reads TGTGCCATCAGTGCCACAGGGGCAGGGGAGGGCTACACCTTC.

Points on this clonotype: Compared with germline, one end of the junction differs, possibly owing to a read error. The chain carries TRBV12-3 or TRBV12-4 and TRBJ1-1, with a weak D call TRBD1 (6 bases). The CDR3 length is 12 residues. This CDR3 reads CTSSLGGTEAFF. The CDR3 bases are TGTACCAGCAGTTTAGGGGGCACTGAAGCTTTCTTT.

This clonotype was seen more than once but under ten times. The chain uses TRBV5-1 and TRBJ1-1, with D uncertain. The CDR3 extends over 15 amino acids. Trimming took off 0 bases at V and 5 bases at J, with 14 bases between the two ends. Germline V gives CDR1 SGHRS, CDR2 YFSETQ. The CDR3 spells CASSLAQGPRTEAFF. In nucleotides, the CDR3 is TGCGCCAGCAGCTTGGCGCAAGGTCCAAGGACTGAAGCTTTCTTT.

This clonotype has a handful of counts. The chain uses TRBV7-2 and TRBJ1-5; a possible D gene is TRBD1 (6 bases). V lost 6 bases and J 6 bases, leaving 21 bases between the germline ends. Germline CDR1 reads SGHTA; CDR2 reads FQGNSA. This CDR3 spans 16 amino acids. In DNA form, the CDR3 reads TGTGCCAGCAGTCCTGGGGGCTCCCTTGATTTTCAGCCCCAGCATTTT. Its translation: CASSPGGSLDFQPQHF. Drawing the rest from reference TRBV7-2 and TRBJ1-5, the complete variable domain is GAGVSQSPSNKVTEKGKDVELRCDPISGHTALYWYRQSLGQGLEFLIYFQGNSAPDKSGLPSDRFSAERTGGSVSTLTIQRTQQEDSAVYLCASSPGGSLDFQPQHFGDGTRLSIL.

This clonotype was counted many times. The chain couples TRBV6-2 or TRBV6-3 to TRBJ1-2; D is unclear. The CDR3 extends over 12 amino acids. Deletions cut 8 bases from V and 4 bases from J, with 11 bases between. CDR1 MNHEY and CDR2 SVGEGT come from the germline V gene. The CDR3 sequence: CASSETSYGYTF. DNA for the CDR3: TGTGCCAGCTCGGAGACCTCCTATGGCTACACCTTC.

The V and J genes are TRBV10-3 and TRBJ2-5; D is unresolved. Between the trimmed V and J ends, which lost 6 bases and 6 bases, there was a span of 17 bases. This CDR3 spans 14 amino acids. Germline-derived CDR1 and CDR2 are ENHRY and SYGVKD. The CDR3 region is CAISRDIGTQTQYF. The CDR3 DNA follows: TGTGCCATCAGCAGAGATATAGGAACTCAGACCCAGTACTTC.

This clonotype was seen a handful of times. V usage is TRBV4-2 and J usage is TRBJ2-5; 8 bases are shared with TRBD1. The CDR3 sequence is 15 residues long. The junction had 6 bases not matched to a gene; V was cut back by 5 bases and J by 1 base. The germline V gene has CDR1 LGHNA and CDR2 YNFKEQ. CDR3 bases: TGTGCCAGCAGCGGACAGGGTCGGGTCCAAGAGACCCAGTACTTC. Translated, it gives CASSGQGRVQETQYF.

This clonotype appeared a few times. CDR3 sequence: CSALAGGRIQYF. CDR3 DNA: TGCAGTGCCCTGGCAGGGGGTCGGATTCAGTACTTC. The chain uses TRBV20-1 and TRBJ2-4; 7 bases agree with TRBD1. The CDR3 is made up of 12 amino acids. Looked up from germline, CDR1 is DFQATT and CDR2 is SNEGSKA (reference sequence). The ends lost 6 bases at V and 10 bases at J; junction bases unmatched: 9.

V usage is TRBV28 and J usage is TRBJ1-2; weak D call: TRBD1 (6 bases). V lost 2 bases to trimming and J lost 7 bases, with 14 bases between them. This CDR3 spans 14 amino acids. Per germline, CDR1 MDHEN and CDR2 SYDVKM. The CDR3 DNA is TGTGCCAGCAGTTTAACCCTACAGGGTGTTGGCTACACCTTC. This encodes CASSLTLQGVGYTF.

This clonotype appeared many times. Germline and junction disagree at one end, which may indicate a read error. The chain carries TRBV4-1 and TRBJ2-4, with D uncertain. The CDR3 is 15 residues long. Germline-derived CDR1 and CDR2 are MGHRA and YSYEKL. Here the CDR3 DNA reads TGCGCCAGCAGCAAAGAGGAACGGTGGGCAGGCATTCAGTACTTC. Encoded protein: CASSKEERWAGIQYF.

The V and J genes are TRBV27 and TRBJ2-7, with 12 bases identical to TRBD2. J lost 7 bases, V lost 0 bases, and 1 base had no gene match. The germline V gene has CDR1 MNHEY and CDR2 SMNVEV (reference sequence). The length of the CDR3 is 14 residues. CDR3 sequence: CASSLSGLAGEQYF. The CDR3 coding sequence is TGTGCCAGCAGTTTATCGGGACTAGCGGGTGAGCAGTACTTC.

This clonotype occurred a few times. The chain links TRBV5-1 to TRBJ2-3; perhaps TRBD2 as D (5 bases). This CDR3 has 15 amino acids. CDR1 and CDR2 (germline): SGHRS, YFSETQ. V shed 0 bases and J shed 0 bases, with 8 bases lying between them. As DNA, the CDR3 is TGCGCCAGCAGCTTGGCGGGGATGAGCACAGATACGCAGTATTTT. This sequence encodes CASSLAGMSTDTQYF.

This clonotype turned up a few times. The DNA of the CDR3 is TGCAGTGCTAGAGAAGGGGGGGATGAGCAGTTCTTC. This codes for CSAREGGDEQFF. This chain joins TRBV20-1 and TRBJ2-1, with a tentative D call TRBD2 (7 bases). The V end lost 0 bases, the J end lost 8 bases, and 8 bases lay between the germline ends. This CDR3 has 12 amino acids. CDR1 is DFQATT and CDR2 is SNEGSKA in the germline V gene (reference sequence).

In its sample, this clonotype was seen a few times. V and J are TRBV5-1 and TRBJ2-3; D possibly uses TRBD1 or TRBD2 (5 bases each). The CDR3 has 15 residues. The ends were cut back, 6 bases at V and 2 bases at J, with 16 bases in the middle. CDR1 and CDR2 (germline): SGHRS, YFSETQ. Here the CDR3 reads CASTTGTENTDTQYF. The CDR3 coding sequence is TGCGCCAGCACCACCGGGACGGAGAACACAGATACGCAGTATTTT.

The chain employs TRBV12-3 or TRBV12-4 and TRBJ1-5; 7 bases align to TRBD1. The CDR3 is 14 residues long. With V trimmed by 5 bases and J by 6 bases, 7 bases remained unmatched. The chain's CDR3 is CASSVGQPGQPQHF. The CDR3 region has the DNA TGTGCCAGCAGTGTGGGACAGCCCGGTCAGCCCCAGCATTTT.

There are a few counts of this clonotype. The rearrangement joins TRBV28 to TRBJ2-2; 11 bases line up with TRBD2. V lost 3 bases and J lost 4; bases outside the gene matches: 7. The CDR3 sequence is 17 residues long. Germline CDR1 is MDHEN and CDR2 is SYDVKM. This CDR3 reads CASSFGASGGLTGELFF. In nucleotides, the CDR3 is TGTGCCAGCAGTTTCGGGGCTAGCGGGGGGCTCACCGGGGAGCTGTTTTTT.

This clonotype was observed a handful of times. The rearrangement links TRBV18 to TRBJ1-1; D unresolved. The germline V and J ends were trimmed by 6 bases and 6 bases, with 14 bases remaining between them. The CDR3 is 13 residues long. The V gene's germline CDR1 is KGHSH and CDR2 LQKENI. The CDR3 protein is CASSPDLAAEAFF. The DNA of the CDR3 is TGTGCCAGCTCCCCCGACCTAGCGGCTGAAGCTTTCTTT.

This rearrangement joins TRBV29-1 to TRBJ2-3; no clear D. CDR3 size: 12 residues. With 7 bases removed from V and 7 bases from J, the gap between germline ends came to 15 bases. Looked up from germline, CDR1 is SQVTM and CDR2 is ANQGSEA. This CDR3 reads CSAIDLFNTQYF. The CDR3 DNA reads TGCAGCGCGATCGACTTGTTCAATACGCAGTATTTT.

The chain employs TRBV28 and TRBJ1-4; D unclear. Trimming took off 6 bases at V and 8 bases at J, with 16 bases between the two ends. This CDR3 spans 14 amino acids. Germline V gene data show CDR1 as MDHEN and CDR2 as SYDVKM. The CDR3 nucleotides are TGTGCCAGCAGCACTTACACGGACTTCGAAAAACTGTTTTTT. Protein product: CASSTYTDFEKLFF.

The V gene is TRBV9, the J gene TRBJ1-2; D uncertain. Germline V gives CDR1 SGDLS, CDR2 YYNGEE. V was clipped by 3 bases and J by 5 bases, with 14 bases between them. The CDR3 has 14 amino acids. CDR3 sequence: CASSGDPEGYGYTF. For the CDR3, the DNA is TGTGCCAGCAGCGGTGACCCGGAGGGATATGGCTACACCTTC.

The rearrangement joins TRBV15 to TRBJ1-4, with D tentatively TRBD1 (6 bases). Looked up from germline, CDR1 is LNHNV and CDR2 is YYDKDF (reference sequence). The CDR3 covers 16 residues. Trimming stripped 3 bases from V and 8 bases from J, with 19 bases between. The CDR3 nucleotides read TGTGCCACCAGCAGTCCGGGCAGGGGCGTTCTAGAAAAACTGTTTTTT. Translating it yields CATSSPGRGVLEKLFF.

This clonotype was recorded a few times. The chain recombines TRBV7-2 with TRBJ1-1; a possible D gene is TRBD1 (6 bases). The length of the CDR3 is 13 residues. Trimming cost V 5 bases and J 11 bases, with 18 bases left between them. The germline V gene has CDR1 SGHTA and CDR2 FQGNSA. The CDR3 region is CASSLVGGQQAFF. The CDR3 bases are TGTGCCAGCAGCCTAGTAGGGGGGCAGCAGGCTTTCTTT.

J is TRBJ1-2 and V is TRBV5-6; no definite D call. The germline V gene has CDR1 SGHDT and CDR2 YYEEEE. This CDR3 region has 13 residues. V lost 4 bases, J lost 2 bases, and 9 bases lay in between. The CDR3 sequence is CASSQSFNYGYTF. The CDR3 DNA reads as TGTGCCAGCAGCCAAAGCTTCAACTATGGCTACACCTTC.

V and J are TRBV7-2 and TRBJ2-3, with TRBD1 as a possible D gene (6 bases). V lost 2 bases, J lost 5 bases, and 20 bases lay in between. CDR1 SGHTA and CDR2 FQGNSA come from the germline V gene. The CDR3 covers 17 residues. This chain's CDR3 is CASSLPLTGPIQDTQYF. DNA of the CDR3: TGTGCCAGCAGCTTACCCCTGACAGGCCCTATCCAAGATACGCAGTATTTT. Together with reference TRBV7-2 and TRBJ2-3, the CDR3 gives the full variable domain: GAGVSQSPSNKVTEKGKDVELRCDPISGHTALYWYRQSLGQGLEFLIYFQGNSAPDKSGLPSDRFSAERTGGSVSTLTIQRTQQEDSAVYLCASSLPLTGPIQDTQYFGPGTRLTVL.